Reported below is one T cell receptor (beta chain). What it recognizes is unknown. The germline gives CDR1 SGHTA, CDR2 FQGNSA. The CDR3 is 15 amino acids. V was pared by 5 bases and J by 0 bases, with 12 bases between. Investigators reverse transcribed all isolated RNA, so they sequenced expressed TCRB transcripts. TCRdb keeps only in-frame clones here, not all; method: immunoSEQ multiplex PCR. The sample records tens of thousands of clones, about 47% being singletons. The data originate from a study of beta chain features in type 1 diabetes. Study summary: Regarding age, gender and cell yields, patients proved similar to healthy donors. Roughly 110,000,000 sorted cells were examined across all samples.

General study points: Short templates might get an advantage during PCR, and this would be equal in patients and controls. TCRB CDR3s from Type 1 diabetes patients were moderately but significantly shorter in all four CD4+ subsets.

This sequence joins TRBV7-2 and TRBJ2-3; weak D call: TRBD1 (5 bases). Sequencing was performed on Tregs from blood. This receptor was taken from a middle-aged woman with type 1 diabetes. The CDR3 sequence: CASSRVGVSTDTQYF. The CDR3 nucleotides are TGTGCCAGCAGCCGCGTAGGGGTTAGCACAGATACGCAGTATTTT.